This T cell receptor beta chain emerged from a study of human T cells and chemical hapten exposure. Study context: Across its roughly 22 weeks, the study gave patients weekly diphenylcyclopropenone doses to the scalp. Patients, largely female, had alopecia areata, totalis or universalis.

Trimming pared 2 bases from V and 10 bases from J, leaving 9 bases between. The V gene's germline CDR1 is MNHNY and CDR2 SVGAGI (reference sequence). The CDR3 consists of 13 residues. This sample's time point: patch test 1, 2 weeks after DPC sensitization. The treatment is: therapeutic diphenylcyclopropenone sensitization with weekly scalp DPC. Unfractionated whole blood was the source from which total RNA was extracted. TCRdb used MiXCR to reprocess the RACE reads, holding one entry per CDR3 protein. The table records 300,000 to 350,000 distinct CDR3 sequences, roughly 6.9% of them present only once.

The material was whole blood, obtained in connection with sensitization to the hapten diphenylcyclopropenone (DPC). This clonotype originated in a woman aged 18 to 35 with alopecia areata. Some clones in this sample may be carry-over from other donors' samples. The V and J genes are TRBV6-6 and TRBJ1-6; D might be TRBD1 (5 bases). The CDR3 bases are TGTGCCAGCAGTTACGGTAGGGGATCACCCCTCCACTTT. Protein: CASSYGRGSPLHF.